Shown below are 8 T cell receptor beta chains from a single sample sequenced in a study of metastatic and nonmetastatic thyroid tumors. Until they underwent thyroid surgery, no patient had received any treatment. MiXCR reprocessed the PCR reads for TCRdb. This sample carries around 40,000 clones, about a sixth of them seen once, and the ten largest clones take 5.5% to 7%. Sequenced: blood. These receptors were taken from a male donor with papillary thyroid cancer or a benign thyroid nodule (not recorded which). Some clones in this sample may be carry-over from other donors' samples.

This chain uses TRBV12-3 or TRBV12-4 with TRBJ2-7; D uncertain. This CDR3 is built from 15 residues. V shed 2 bases and J shed 0 bases, with 11 bases lying between them. The CDR3 nucleotides are TGTGCCAGCAGTTTAATATCGGGTACCTCCTACGAGCAGTACTTC. The encoded protein is CASSLISGTSYEQYF.

This clone was picked up a small number of times. Since a much larger clone is just one base distant, this may be a read error. Other DNA sequences in this specimen translate into the identical CDR3. The V call is TRBV20-1, the J call TRBJ2-7, with D perhaps assigned TRBD1 or TRBD2 (6 bases each). This CDR3 spans 14 amino acids. The germline CDR1 and CDR2 sequences are DFQATT and SNEGSKA (reference sequence). Trimming pared 5 bases from V and 4 bases from J, leaving 18 bases between. Here the CDR3 DNA reads TGCAGTGCTGGTGGGGGGCAGGGTGGGTACGAGCAGTACTTC. Protein sequence: CSAGGGQGGYEQYF.

This clone was found a few times. The chain joins TRBV6-1 to TRBJ1-2; D is undetermined. This CDR3 is 15 amino acids long. Germline V CDR1 and CDR2: MNHNS, SASEGT. V was cut by 1 base and J by 1 base, with 10 bases left in between. Here the CDR3 DNA reads TGTGCCAGCAGTGAAGTATCGGGGAGTAACTATGGCTACACCTTC. Residues: CASSEVSGSNYGYTF.

This clone was counted ten times or more. J is TRBJ1-1 and V is TRBV3-1; D gene uncertain. V was shortened by 11 bases and J by 1 base, with 14 bases between the two germline ends. This CDR3 region has 13 residues. In germline, CDR1 is LGHDT, CDR2 YNNKEL (reference sequence). The CDR3 DNA reads TGTGCCTCGAGAGCACCTAAGAACACTGAAGCTTTCTTT. Its translation: CASRAPKNTEAFF. Drawing the rest from reference TRBV3-1 and TRBJ1-1, the complete variable domain is DTAVSQTPKYLVTQMGNDKSIKCEQNLGHDTMYWYKQDSKKFLKIMFSYNNKELIINETVPNRFSPKSPDKAHLNLHINSLELGDSAVYFCASRAPKNTEAFFGQGTRLTVV.

This clone occurred a few times. This CDR3 fails to terminate in the conserved phenylalanine or tryptophan, so it likely reflects a read error. The chain employs TRBV27 and TRBJ2-3; perhaps TRBD2 as D (6 bases). Per the germline V gene, CDR1 is MNHEY and CDR2 is SMNVEV (reference sequence). This CDR3 has 16 residues. V was pared by 2 bases and J by 2 bases, with 14 bases between. The CDR3: CASSLGRGGVTDTQYL. DNA of the CDR3: TGTGCCAGCAGTTTAGGTAGAGGCGGGGTCACAGATACGCAGTATCTT.

This clone was counted at least ten times. The chain has TRBV29-1 and TRBJ2-1, with no clear D. V gave up 4 bases and J gave up 5 bases, with 6 bases separating them. This CDR3 region has 11 residues. From germline, CDR1 is SQVTM and CDR2 ANQGSEA. The CDR3 loop is CSVAQNNEQFF. The CDR3 nucleotides are TGCAGCGTTGCTCAAAACAATGAGCAGTTCTTC.

The chain recombines TRBV6-1 with TRBJ2-7, with D perhaps matching TRBD1 (6 bases). The CDR3 spans 12 residues. With 9 bases removed from V and 1 base from J, the gap between germline ends came to 10 bases. The germline gives CDR1 MNHNS, CDR2 SASEGT. In DNA form, the CDR3 reads TGTGCCAGAGGACAGTTATCCTACGAGCAGTACGTC. This gives the protein CARGQLSYEQYV.

This clone was detected many times. Other DNA sequences in this specimen translate into the identical CDR3. V is TRBV3-1 and J is TRBJ2-1; 15 nucleotides match TRBD2. This CDR3 contains 17 residues. The germline V gene has CDR1 LGHDT and CDR2 YNNKEL (reference sequence). The V segment lost 3 bases and the J segment 5 bases; nucleotides outside the gene matches: 5. CDR3 DNA sequence: TGTGCCAGCAGCCACCGGGGACTAGCGGGGGGAAACAATGAGCAGTTCTTC. It encodes CASSHRGLAGGNNEQFF.